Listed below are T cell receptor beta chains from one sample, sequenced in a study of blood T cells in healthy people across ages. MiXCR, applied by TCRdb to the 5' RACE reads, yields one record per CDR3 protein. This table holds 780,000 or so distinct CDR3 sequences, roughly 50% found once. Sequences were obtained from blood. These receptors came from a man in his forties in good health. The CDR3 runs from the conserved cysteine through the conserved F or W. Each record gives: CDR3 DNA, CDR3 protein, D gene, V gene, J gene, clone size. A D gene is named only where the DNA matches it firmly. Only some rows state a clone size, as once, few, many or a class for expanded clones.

DNA: TGTGCCAGCGGAGGGTTCTCCTACGAGCAGTACTTC
CDR3: CASGGFSYEQYF
D: NA
V: TRBV3-1
J: TRBJ2-7
size: NA

DNA: TGCAGTGCTAGCCGACTAGGGCAAGAGACCCAGTACTTC
CDR3: CSASRLGQETQYF
D: NA
V: TRBV20-1
J: TRBJ2-5
size: NA

DNA: TGTGCCAGCAGTGATCCAGGACAGGGCCAAGAGACCCAGTACTTC
CDR3: CASSDPGQGQETQYF
D: TRBD1
V: TRBV27
J: TRBJ2-5
size: few

DNA: TGTGCCACCAGCACAGCCAGTAATACCTTTAGCACAGATACGCAGTATTTT
CDR3: CATSTASNTFSTDTQYF
D: NA
V: TRBV15
J: TRBJ2-3
size: once

DNA: TGCAGCGTTGCGGGACTAGTCCAATCCATAAACATTCAGTACTTC
CDR3: CSVAGLVQSINIQYF
D: TRBD2
V: TRBV29-1
J: TRBJ2-4
size: NA

DNA: TGTGCCAAAAAAGAGACCCAGTACTTC
CDR3: CAKKETQYF
D: NA
V: TRBV24-1
J: TRBJ2-5
size: NA

DNA: TGTGCCAGCAGCTCCCCAGCGGCTATTAGCACAGATACGCAGTATTTT
CDR3: CASSSPAAISTDTQYF
D: NA
V: TRBV7-2
J: TRBJ2-3
size: NA

DNA: TGTGCCAGCTCTGACGGCCAAACTCCCGCGAATGAGCAGTTCTTC
CDR3: CASSDGQTPANEQFF
D: NA
V: TRBV18
J: TRBJ2-1
size: NA

DNA: TGTGCCAGCAGCCGGGGGACTAGCGGGAGAGGCGGGGAGCTGTTTTTT
CDR3: CASSRGTSGRGGELFF
D: TRBD2
V: TRBV7-7
J: TRBJ2-2
size: NA

DNA: TGCGCCAGCAGCTTCGAAGGGGCGGGTGAGACCCAGTACTTC
CDR3: CASSFEGAGETQYF
D: NA
V: TRBV5-1
J: TRBJ2-5
size: once

DNA: TGTGCCAGCAGTGGCCAACGGCGGGCAAACTACGAGCAGTACTTC
CDR3: CASSGQRRANYEQYF
D: NA
V: TRBV6-5
J: TRBJ2-7
size: NA

DNA: TGCGCCAGCAGCACCCGTCAGGGGGCAATCCTAGATACGCAGTATTTT
CDR3: CASSTRQGAILDTQYF
D: TRBD1
V: TRBV5-1
J: TRBJ2-3
size: NA

DNA: TGTGCCAGCAGCCGGGGAAACGAGCAGTACTTC
CDR3: CASSRGNEQYF
D: NA
V: TRBV21-1
J: TRBJ2-7
size: few

DNA: TGTGCCAGCAGTGAACGAGGGGGAGGTGGCTACACCTTC
CDR3: CASSERGGGGYTF
D: NA
V: TRBV6-1
J: TRBJ1-2
size: NA

DNA: TGTGCCAGCAGTTTCTCCACCACCTACGAGCAGTACTTC
CDR3: CASSFSTTYEQYF
D: NA
V: TRBV28
J: TRBJ2-7
size: NA

DNA: TGTGCCAGCAGCTTCGACAGAAAAGAGACCCAGTACTTC
CDR3: CASSFDRKETQYF
D: NA
V: TRBV7-2
J: TRBJ2-5
size: NA

DNA: TGTGCCAGCAGTGAGAGGGGCGGATACAATGAGCAGTTCTTC
CDR3: CASSERGGYNEQFF
D: NA
V: TRBV6-1
J: TRBJ2-1
size: NA

DNA: TGTGCCATCAACCCGACAGGGAACATGAACACTGAAGCTTTCTTT
CDR3: CAINPTGNMNTEAFF
D: TRBD1
V: TRBV10-3
J: TRBJ1-1
size: NA

DNA: TGTGCCAGCAGTACGGGGGACCCCTACGAGCAGTACTTC
CDR3: CASSTGDPYEQYF
D: NA
V: TRBV11-2
J: TRBJ2-7
size: few

DNA: TGTGCCAGCAGTTTAGTAGTGGGCAGGTCGGGTGAAAAACTGTTTTTT
CDR3: CASSLVVGRSGEKLFF
D: NA
V: TRBV27
J: TRBJ1-4
size: NA

DNA: TGTGCCAGCAGTTTCGGGCCGCATCTCCCAGATACGCAGTATTTT
CDR3: CASSFGPHLPDTQYF
D: NA
V: TRBV27
J: TRBJ2-3
size: many

DNA: TGCAGTGCTAGCCCTTGGACAGGGAGCTCCTACAATGAGCAGTTCTTC
CDR3: CSASPWTGSSYNEQFF
D: TRBD1
V: TRBV20-1
J: TRBJ2-1
size: NA

DNA: TGTGCCAGCAGCCAGTACCTTGGCACAGATACGCAGTATTTT
CDR3: CASSQYLGTDTQYF
D: NA
V: TRBV7-8
J: TRBJ2-3
size: once

DNA: TGCAGTGCTAGAGATTTCGGCGGGAGGGCCAACCCGAGCTCCTACGAGCAGTACTTC
CDR3: CSARDFGGRANPSSYEQYF
D: TRBD2
V: TRBV20-1
J: TRBJ2-7
size: few

DNA: TGCGCCAGCAGCCAAGCGTTTCAGGGAAATAGACAGCCCCAGCATTTT
CDR3: CASSQAFQGNRQPQHF
D: NA
V: TRBV4-3
J: TRBJ1-5
size: many

DNA: TGCGCCAGCAGCCCGGACCCCTCGGGGAGAAGGAATTCACCCCTCCACTTT
CDR3: CASSPDPSGRRNSPLHF
D: NA
V: TRBV5-1
J: TRBJ1-6
size: NA

DNA: TGTGCCAGCAGCTTACAAGTGGCGAGCTCCTACAATGAGCAGTTCTTC
CDR3: CASSLQVASSYNEQFF
D: NA
V: TRBV7-2
J: TRBJ2-1
size: NA

DNA: TGCAGTGCTAGCGGGAGGGCTTACAATGAGCAGTTCTTC
CDR3: CSASGRAYNEQFF
D: TRBD2
V: TRBV20-1
J: TRBJ2-1
size: NA

DNA: TGTGCCACCAGCAGAACGGGACTAGCGGTCACAGATACGCAGTATTTT
CDR3: CATSRTGLAVTDTQYF
D: TRBD2
V: TRBV15
J: TRBJ2-3
size: NA

DNA: TGTGCCAGCAGTTTAAGACCAGCTAACTATGGCTACACCTTC
CDR3: CASSLRPANYGYTF
D: NA
V: TRBV12-3/TRBV12-4
J: TRBJ1-2
size: NA

DNA: TGTGCCAGCAGCCCTCGCCGGGGCCTTCAATCATCTGGGCAGTACTTC
CDR3: CASSPRRGLQSSGQYF
D: NA
V: TRBV11-2
J: TRBJ2-7
size: many

DNA: TGCAGCGTTGAAGAAGGTGGCCAGTACTTC
CDR3: CSVEEGGQYF
D: NA
V: TRBV29-1
J: TRBJ2-5
size: few

DNA: TGTGCCAGCAGACCCGCGGGGCGGACAGGGGACACTGAAGCTTTCTTT
CDR3: CASRPAGRTGDTEAFF
D: TRBD1
V: TRBV7-9
J: TRBJ1-1
size: NA